The clone carrying this T cell receptor beta chain turned up a few times. What it binds is unknown. A second PCR, run for about 7 to 11 cycles, used a sample-barcoded 5' primer plus a J-beta primer mix. Researchers report that a template-switch adaptor with 12 random nucleotides tagged each cDNA molecule. Each CDR3 protein is one row after TCRdb ran MiXCR on the 5' RACE reads. The data hold about 930,000 distinct CDR3 sequences, with approximately 32% observed a single time. Germline assignment: CDR1 MDHEN and CDR2 SYDVKM. V was clipped by 2 bases and J by 5 bases, with 13 bases between them. This CDR3 is 15 amino acids long. The entry originates in a study of blood T cells in healthy people across ages. General study points: The study lacked donor CMV status, which possibly confounded expanded clonotype changes. Per-million-T-cell TCR beta diversity fell roughly linearly with age.

These data were likewise used in another study, on T cells of mothers and their children.

Material for sequencing was blood. The origin of this receptor is a woman in her thirties or forties in good health. The rearrangement joins TRBV28 to TRBJ2-1, with D unclear. The CDR3 protein is CASSLGWTVDNEQFF. The CDR3 bases are TGTGCCAGCAGTTTAGGGTGGACGGTTGACAATGAGCAGTTCTTC.